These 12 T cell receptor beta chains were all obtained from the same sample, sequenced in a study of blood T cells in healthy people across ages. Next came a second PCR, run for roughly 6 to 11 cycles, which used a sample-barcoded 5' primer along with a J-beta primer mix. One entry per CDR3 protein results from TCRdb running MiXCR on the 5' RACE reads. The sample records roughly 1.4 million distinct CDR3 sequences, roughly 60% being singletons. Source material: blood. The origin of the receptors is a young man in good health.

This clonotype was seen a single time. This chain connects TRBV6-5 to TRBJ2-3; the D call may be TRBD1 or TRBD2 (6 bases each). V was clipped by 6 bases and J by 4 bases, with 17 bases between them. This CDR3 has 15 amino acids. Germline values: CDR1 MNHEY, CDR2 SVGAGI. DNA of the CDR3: TGTGCCAGCAGCCGGGGGACAAAAGAGGCAGATACGCAGTATTTT. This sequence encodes CASSRGTKEADTQYF.

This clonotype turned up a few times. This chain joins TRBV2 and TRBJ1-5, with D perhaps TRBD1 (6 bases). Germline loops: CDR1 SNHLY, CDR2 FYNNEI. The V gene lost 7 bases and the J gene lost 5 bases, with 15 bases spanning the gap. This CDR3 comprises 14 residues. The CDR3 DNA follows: TGTGCCAGCACTCGGACAGCCGGGGATCAGCCCCAGCATTTT. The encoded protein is CASTRTAGDQPQHF.

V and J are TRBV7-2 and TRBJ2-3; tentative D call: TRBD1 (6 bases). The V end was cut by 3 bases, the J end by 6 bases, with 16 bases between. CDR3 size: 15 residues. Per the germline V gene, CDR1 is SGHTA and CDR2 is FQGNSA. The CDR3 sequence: CASSFGQGLGDTQYF. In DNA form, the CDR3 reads TGTGCCAGCAGCTTTGGGCAGGGGCTTGGGGATACGCAGTATTTT.

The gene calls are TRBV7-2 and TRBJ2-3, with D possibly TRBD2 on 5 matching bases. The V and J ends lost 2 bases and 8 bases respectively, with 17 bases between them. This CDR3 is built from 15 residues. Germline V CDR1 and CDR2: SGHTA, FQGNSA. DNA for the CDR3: TGTGCCAGCAGCTTACGCCATTTCGGAGAGGGTACGCAGTATTTT. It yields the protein CASSLRHFGEGTQYF. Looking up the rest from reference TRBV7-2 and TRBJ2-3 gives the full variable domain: GAGVSQSPSNKVTEKGKDVELRCDPISGHTALYWYRQSLGQGLEFLIYFQGNSAPDKSGLPSDRFSAERTGGSVSTLTIQRTQQEDSAVYLCASSLRHFGEGTQYFGPGTRLTVL.

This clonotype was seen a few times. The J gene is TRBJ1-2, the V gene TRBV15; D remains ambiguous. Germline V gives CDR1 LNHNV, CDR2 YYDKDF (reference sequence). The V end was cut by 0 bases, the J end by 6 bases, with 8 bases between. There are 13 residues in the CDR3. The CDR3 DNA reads TGTGCCACCAGCAGAGATCCGGGCAATGGCTACACCTTC. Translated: CATSRDPGNGYTF.

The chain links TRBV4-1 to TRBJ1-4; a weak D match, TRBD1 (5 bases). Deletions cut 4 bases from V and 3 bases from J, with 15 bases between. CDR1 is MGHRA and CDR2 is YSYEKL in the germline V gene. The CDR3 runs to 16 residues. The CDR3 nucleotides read TGCGCCAGCAGCCTCGGGGGTTTGGAGGCTAATGAAAAACTGTTTTTT. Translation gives CASSLGGLEANEKLFF.

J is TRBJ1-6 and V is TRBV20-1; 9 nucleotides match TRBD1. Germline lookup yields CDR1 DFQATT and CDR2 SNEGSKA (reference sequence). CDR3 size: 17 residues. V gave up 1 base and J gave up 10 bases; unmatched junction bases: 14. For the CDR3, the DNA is TGCAGTGCTAGAGCCCCGACCGGGACAGGGAATCGGTCACCCCTCCACTTT. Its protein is CSARAPTGTGNRSPLHF.

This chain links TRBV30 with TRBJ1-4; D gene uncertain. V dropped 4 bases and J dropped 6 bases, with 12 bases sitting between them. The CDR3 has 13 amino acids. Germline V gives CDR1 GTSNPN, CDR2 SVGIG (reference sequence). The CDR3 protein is CAWTGSVHEKLFF. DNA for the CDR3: TGTGCCTGGACCGGCAGCGTCCATGAAAAACTGTTTTTT. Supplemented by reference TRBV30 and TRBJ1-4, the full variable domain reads SQTIHQWPATLVQPVGSPLSLECTVEGTSNPNLYWYRQAAGRGLQLLFYSVGIGQISSEVPQNLSASRPQDRQFILSSKKLLLSDSGFYLCAWTGSVHEKLFFGSGTQLSVL.

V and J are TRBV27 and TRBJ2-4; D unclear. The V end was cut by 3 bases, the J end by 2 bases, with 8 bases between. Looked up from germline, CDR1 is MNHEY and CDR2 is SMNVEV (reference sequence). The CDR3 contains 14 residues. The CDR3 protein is CASSLDNTKNIQYF. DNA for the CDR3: TGTGCCAGCAGTTTGGATAATACCAAAAACATTCAGTACTTC.

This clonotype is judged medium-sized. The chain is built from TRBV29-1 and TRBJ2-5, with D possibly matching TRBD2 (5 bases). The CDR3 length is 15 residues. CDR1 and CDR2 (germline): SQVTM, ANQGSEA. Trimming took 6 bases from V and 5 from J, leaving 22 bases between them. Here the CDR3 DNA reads TGCAGCGTACCCGGCGGCAGCGCGGGTTGGGAGACCCAGTACTTC. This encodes CSVPGGSAGWETQYF.

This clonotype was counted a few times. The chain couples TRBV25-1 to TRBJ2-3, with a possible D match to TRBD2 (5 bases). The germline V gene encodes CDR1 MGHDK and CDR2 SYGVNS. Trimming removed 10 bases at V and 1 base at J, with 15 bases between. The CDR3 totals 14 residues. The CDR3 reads CAIQTRPGTDTQYF. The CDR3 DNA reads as TGTGCCATTCAAACTAGGCCCGGCACAGATACGCAGTATTTT.

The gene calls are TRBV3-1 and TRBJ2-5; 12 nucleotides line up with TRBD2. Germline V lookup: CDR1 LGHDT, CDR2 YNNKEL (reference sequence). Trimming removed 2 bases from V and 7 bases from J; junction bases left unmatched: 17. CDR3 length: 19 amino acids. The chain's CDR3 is CASSQRVASGRADWGTQYF. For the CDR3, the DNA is TGTGCCAGCAGCCAAAGAGTGGCTAGCGGGAGGGCCGACTGGGGGACCCAGTACTTC.